This T cell receptor beta chain was sequenced during a study of blood T cell repertoires in COVID-19. Overall study context: Nucleic acid was either cDNA or gDNA, and it came from T cells, B-cell-depleted T cells, or PBMCs.

Libraries were prepared by immunoSEQ multiplex PCR; TCRdb keeps only in-frame clonotypes and omits some of them. The sample consists of about 150,000 clones, approximately 92% of them appearing once. Followed over time, Seattle patients had been enrolled while infection was active. The junction had 7 bases not matched to a gene; V was cut back by 3 bases and J by 4 bases. The germline CDR1 and CDR2 sequences are MNHEY and SMNVEV (reference sequence). This CDR3 comprises 15 residues. The chain joins TRBV27 to TRBJ2-7; TRBD1 matches 9 bases. The receptor was isolated from a man between 18 and 35 years old with COVID-19, enrolled during active disease. Sequenced sample: peripheral blood. CDR3 amino acids: CASSFRDRVGYEQYF. CDR3 nucleotide sequence: TGTGCCAGCAGTTTCCGGGACAGGGTCGGTTACGAGCAGTACTTC.